The clone carrying this T cell receptor (beta chain) has a single count. Germline assignment: CDR1 MDHEN and CDR2 SYDVKM. The CDR3 length is 17 residues. V lost 7 bases, J lost 2 bases, and 14 bases stayed unmatched. Per the authors' pipeline: Estimated nucleated cell counts came from reference gene primer amplification. The assay was immunoSEQ multiplex PCR, and TCRdb's table has in-frame clones only and misses some. The V and J calls and the clone size are those of that table, but D and trimming were determined from the DNA. Of some 270,000 clones listed, roughly 80% were seen once; the top ten hold 15% to 18%. This entry belongs to a study of blood T cell repertoires in COVID-19. Study at large: The samples span acute and convalescent COVID-19 from the United States, Italy and Spain.

The receptor's source is an older person with COVID-19, enrolled during active disease. Sequencing was done on a sample of peripheral blood. This chain joins TRBV28 and TRBJ2-3; 8 nucleotides agree with TRBD1. The DNA of the CDR3 is TGTGCCAGCATCAGCGGTCGACAGGGGTTCCTCACAGATACGCAGTATTTT. This gives the protein CASISGRQGFLTDTQYF.